This record looks at one TCR beta chain sequence and its context. Its antigen is not identified. Before being chosen for sequencing, patients had shown CD8+CD57+ cell expansion by flow cytometry. The study sampled blood from patients who had received no therapy. The study profiled TCR beta VDJ and CDR3 using genomic DNA as template. TCRdb fed the reads into MiXCR, producing one record per CDR3 protein. The sample has 150,000 to 200,000 distinct CDR3 sequences; nearly 50% are singletons. These data belong to a study of CD8+CD57+ T cells in acquired aplastic anemia. Study-level background: Sorted CD4+ and CD8+ cells yielded DNA averaging approximately 3 ug. Study results and caveats: Common to patients and controls were roughly 30 CD8+ CDR3 sequences. Patients versus controls showed no significant CD8+ Simpson's diversity difference.

Trimming removed 3 bases from V and 7 bases from J; junction bases left unmatched: 7. CDR1 and CDR2 from the germline V gene are LGHNA and YNFKEQ. The CDR3 has 16 residues. The J gene is TRBJ2-1, the V gene TRBV4-2, with 12 bases fitting TRBD2. Material for sequencing was sorted CD4+, CD8+, or CD8+CD57+ T cells (not recorded which) from PBMCs. This clonotype originated in a human donor with aplastic anemia. The CDR3 is CASSHASGGGWNEQFF. For the CDR3, the DNA is TGTGCCAGCAGCCACGCTAGCGGGGGGGGGTGGAATGAGCAGTTCTTC.